The next 6 T cell receptor beta chains were all read from a single sample in a study of blood T cell repertoires in COVID-19. The data were produced by immunoSEQ multiplex PCR, yet TCRdb's version contains in-frame clones alone and is incomplete. The data hold about 220,000 clones, with about 83% observed a single time. Sequenced input: PBMCs or T cells enriched from blood (not recorded which). Receptor source: a middle-aged woman who had recovered from COVID-19.

This clone appeared a single time. V and J are TRBV19 and TRBJ1-2; a weak D match, TRBD1 (5 bases). The germline V and J ends were trimmed by 5 bases and 7 bases, with 17 bases remaining between them. Looked up from germline, CDR1 is LNHDA and CDR2 is SQIVND (reference sequence). This CDR3 is built from 14 residues. The CDR3 nucleotides read TGTGCCAGTAGTTCAACCCCAGGGTCTGCTGGCTACACCTTC. Its translation: CASSSTPGSAGYTF.

The rearrangement uses TRBV28 and TRBJ1-1; D is possibly TRBD1 (6 bases). This CDR3 has 14 residues. Trimming took 7 bases from V and 4 from J, leaving 16 bases between them. Germline V gene data show CDR1 as MDHEN and CDR2 as SYDVKM. The CDR3 nucleotides are TGTGCCAGCATTCTTTATAGGGGGGGCACTGAAGCTTTCTTT. It codes for CASILYRGGTEAFF.

This clone showed up just once. The chain carries TRBV7-8 and TRBJ2-7; 7 bases fit TRBD1. The CDR3 is 14 residues long. Per germline, CDR1 SGHVS and CDR2 FQNEAQ. Trimming at V came to 3 bases and at J to 1 base, leaving 3 bases not matched to a gene. The CDR3 DNA follows: TGTGCCAGCAGCTTTGCAGGGGGTTCCTACGAGCAGTACGTC. As protein: CASSFAGGSYEQYV.

The chain couples TRBV24-1 to TRBJ2-7; TRBD2 is a possible D gene (5 bases). From germline, CDR1 is KGHDR and CDR2 SFDVKD. The CDR3 has 13 amino acids. Trimming shortened V by 2 bases and J by 4 bases, and 8 bases separated the two germline ends. As DNA, the CDR3 is TGTGCCACCAGTGATTATCGAGGGTACGAGCAGTACTTC. It translates to CATSDYRGYEQYF.

The chain uses TRBV6-5 and TRBJ1-6; TRBD1 matches 7 bases. The CDR3 consists of 14 residues. From germline, CDR1 is MNHEY and CDR2 SVGAGI. The J segment lost 8 bases and the V segment lost 7 bases, leaving 8 bases of the junction unmatched. CDR3 bases: TGTGCCAGCAAGCCGGGACAGTTCTATTCACCCCTCCACTTT. This gives the protein CASKPGQFYSPLHF.

This clone was counted a few times. The genes are TRBV18 and TRBJ1-1; the D gene is possibly TRBD1 (5 bases). Trimming left V 3 bases short and J 5 bases short, with 13 bases between. The CDR3 totals 14 residues. Looked up from germline, CDR1 is KGHSH and CDR2 is LQKENI. For the CDR3, the DNA is TGTGCCAGCTCACCGGGGACTTTAGGAACTGAAGCTTTCTTT. Its translation: CASSPGTLGTEAFF.